This TCR beta chain is from a study of blood T cell repertoires in COVID-19. Overall study context: Nucleic acid was either cDNA or gDNA, and it came from T cells, B-cell-depleted T cells, or PBMCs.

Per the original methods: Reference gene primer amplification yielded estimated nucleated cell counts. Assay used: immunoSEQ multiplex PCR; TCRdb lists only in-frame clones, some missing. V and J calls and clone size are as listed in that table; D and trimming were resolved from the DNA. The data contain some 200,000 clones, roughly 94% of them singletons. The CDR3 has 13 amino acids. Looked up from germline, CDR1 is SQVTM and CDR2 is ANQGSEA. V was trimmed by 5 bases and J by 0 bases, leaving 8 bases between them. The receptor was derived from a man aged 30-40 years with COVID-19, enrolled during active disease. The sample was peripheral blood. This chain joins TRBV29-1 and TRBJ1-3, with a tentative D call TRBD1 (5 bases). CDR3 loop: CSVLQDSGNTIYF. CDR3 coding DNA: TGCAGCGTTTTACAGGACTCTGGAAACACCATATATTTT.